This T cell receptor (beta chain) was sequenced during a study of cytomegalovirus exposure and HLA in healthy donors. In regard to this clone: No antigen is known for it.

Study observations and caveats: Judged likely to be a sequencing artifact was a cluster of highly shared sequence variants.

Germline CDR1 reads PRHDT; CDR2 reads FYEKMQ (reference sequence). The CDR3 contains 14 residues. V lost 4 bases and J lost 6; bases outside the gene matches: 6. Both 60 Vbeta primers and 13 Jbeta primers went into the PCR. Only in-frame clones appear in the TCRdb table, and some are missing; sequencing was by immunoSEQ multiplex PCR. Of 100,000 or so clones in the sample, about 81% were seen once. The rearrangement uses TRBV13 and TRBJ2-1; 7 bases agree with TRBD1. Sample: PBMCs. The receptor comes from a man in his forties in good health and CMV-seronegative. In DNA form, the CDR3 reads TGTGCCAGCAGCTCCAGGACAGGACGCAATGAGCAGTTCTTC. Protein: CASSSRTGRNEQFF.